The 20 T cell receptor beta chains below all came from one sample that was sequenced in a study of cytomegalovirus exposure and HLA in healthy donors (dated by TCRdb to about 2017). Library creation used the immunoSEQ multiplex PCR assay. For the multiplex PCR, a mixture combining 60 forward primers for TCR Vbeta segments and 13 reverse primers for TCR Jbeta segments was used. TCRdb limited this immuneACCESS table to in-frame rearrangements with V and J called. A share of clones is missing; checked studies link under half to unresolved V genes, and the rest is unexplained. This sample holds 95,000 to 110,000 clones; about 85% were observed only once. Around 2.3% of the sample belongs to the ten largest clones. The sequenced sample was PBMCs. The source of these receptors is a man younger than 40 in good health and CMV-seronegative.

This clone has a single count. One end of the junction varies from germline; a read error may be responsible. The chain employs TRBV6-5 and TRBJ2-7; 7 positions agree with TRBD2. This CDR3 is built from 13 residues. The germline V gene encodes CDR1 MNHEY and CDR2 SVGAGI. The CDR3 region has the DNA TGTGCCAGCAGTACGGCGGCGGGAGACTTTGGGGACTTC. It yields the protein CASSTAAGDFGDF.

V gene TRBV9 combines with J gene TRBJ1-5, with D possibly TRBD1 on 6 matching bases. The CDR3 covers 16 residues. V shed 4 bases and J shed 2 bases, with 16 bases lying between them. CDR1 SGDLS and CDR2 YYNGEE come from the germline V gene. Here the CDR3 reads CASSPGGGAGNQPQHF. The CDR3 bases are TGTGCCAGCAGCCCCGGAGGGGGGGCTGGCAATCAGCCCCAGCATTTT.

The chain's CDR3 is CASNGAVYNEQFF. The CDR3 nucleotides are TGCGCCTCTAACGGAGCGGTATACAATGAGCAGTTCTTC. The gene calls are TRBV5-1 and TRBJ2-1; possible D gene TRBD2, 5 bases. The CDR3 runs 13 residues. Trimming pared 10 bases from V and 4 bases from J, leaving 15 bases between. Germline V lookup: CDR1 SGHRS, CDR2 YFSETQ. The full variable domain, with the rest looked up from reference TRBV5-1 and TRBJ2-1, is KAGVTQTPRYLIKTRGQQVTLSCSPISGHRSVSWYQQTPGQGLQFLFEYFSETQRNKGNFPGRFSGRQFSNSRSEMNVSTLELGDSALYLCASNGAVYNEQFFGPGTRLTVL.

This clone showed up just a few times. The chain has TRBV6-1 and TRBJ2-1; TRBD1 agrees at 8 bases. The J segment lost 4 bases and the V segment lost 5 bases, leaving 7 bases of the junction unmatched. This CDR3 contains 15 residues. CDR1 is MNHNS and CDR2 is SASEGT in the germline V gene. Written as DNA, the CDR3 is TGTGCCAGCAGTCCCAGGACAGGGTTATACAATGAGCAGTTCTTC. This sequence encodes CASSPRTGLYNEQFF.

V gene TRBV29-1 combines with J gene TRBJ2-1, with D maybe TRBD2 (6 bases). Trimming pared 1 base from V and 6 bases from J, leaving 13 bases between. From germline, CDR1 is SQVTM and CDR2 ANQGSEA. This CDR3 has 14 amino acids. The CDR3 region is CSVEAVGGVNEQFF. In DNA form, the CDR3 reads TGCAGCGTTGAAGCGGTCGGGGGTGTCAATGAGCAGTTCTTC.

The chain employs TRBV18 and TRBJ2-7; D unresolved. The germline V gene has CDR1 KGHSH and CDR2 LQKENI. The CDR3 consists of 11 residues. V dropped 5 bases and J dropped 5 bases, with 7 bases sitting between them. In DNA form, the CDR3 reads TGTGCCAGCTCATTAGTAGACGAGCAGTACTTC. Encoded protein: CASSLVDEQYF.

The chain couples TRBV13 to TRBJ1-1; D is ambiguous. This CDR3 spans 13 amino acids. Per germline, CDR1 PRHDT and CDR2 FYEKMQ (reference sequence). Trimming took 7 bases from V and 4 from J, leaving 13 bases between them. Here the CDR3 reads CASTPRGSTEAFF. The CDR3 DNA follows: TGTGCCAGCACCCCCCGGGGTAGCACTGAAGCTTTCTTT.

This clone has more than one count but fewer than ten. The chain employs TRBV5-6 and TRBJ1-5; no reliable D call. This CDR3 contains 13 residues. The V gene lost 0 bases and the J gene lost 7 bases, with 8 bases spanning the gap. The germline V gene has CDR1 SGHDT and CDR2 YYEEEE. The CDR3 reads CASSLGSLQPQHF. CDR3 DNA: TGTGCCAGCAGCTTGGGCAGTCTCCAGCCCCAGCATTTT. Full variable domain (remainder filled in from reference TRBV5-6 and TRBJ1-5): DAGVTQSPTHLIKTRGQQVTLRCSPKSGHDTVSWYQQALGQGPQFIFQYYEEEERQRGNFPDRFSGHQFPNYSSELNVNALLLGDSALYLCASSLGSLQPQHFGDGTRLSIL.

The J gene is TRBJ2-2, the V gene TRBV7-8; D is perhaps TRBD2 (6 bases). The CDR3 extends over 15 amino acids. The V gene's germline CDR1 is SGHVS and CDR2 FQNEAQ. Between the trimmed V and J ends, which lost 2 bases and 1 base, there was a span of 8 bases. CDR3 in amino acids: CASSLIGGNTGELFF. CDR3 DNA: TGTGCCAGCAGCTTAATCGGGGGGAACACCGGGGAGCTGTTTTTT.

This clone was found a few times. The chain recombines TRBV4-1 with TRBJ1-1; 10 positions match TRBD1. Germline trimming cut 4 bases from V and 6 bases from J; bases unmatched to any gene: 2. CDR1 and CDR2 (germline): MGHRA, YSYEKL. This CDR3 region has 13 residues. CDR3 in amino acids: CASSRGQGAEAFF. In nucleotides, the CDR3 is TGCGCCAGCAGCCGAGGACAGGGGGCTGAAGCTTTCTTT.

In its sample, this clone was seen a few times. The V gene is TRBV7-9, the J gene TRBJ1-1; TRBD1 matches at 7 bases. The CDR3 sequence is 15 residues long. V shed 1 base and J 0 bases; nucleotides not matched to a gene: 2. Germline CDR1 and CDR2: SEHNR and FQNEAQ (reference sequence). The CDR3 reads CASSLGDRMNTEAFF. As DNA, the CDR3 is TGTGCCAGCAGCTTAGGGGACAGAATGAACACTGAAGCTTTCTTT. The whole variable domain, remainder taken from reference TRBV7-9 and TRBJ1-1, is DTGVSQNPRHKITKRGQNVTFRCDPISEHNRLYWYRQTLGQGPEFLTYFQNEAQLEKSRLLSDRFSAERPKGSFSTLEIQRTEQGDSAMYLCASSLGDRMNTEAFFGQGTRLTVV.

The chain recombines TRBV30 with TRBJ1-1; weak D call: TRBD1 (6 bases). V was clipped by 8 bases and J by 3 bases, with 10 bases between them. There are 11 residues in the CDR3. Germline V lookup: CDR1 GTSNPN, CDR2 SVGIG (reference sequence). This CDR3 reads CARGHYTEAFF. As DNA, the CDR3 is TGTGCCAGGGGACACTACACTGAAGCTTTCTTT.

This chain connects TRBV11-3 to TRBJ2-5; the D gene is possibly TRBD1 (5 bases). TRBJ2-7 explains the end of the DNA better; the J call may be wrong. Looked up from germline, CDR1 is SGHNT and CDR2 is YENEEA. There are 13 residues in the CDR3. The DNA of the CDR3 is TGTGCCAGCAGCTTAGTCGCTAGGGGCGAGCAGTACTTC. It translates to CASSLVARGEQYF.

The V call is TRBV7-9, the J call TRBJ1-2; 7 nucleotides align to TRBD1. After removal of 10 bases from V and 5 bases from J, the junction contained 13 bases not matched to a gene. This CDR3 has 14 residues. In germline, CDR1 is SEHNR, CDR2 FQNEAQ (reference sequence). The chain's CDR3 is CATAYRGSGYGYTF. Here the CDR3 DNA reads TGTGCCACCGCCTACAGGGGTTCTGGGTATGGCTACACCTTC.

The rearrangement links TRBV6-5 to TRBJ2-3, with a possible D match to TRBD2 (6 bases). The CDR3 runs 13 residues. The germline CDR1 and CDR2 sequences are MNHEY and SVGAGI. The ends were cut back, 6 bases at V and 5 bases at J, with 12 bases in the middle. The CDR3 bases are TGTGCCAGCAGCCCAGACGGGGGAGATACGCAGTATTTT. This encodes CASSPDGGDTQYF.

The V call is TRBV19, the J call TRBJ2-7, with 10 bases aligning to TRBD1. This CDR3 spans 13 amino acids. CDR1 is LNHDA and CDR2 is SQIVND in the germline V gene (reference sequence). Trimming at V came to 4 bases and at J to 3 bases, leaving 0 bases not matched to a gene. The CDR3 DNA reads TGTGCCAGTAGTAGGACAGGGGGCTACGAGCAGTACTTC. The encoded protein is CASSRTGGYEQYF.

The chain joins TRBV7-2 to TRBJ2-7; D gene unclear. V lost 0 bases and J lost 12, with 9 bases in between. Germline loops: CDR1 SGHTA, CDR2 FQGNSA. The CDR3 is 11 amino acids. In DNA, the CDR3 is TGTGCCAGCAGCTTAGCGGTTAGTCGGTACTTC. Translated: CASSLAVSRYF.

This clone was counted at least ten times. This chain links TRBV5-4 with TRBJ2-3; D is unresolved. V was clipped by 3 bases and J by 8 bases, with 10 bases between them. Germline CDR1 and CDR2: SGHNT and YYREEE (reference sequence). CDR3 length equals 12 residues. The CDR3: CASSSDWATQYF. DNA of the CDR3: TGTGCCAGCAGCTCCGATTGGGCTACGCAGTATTTT.

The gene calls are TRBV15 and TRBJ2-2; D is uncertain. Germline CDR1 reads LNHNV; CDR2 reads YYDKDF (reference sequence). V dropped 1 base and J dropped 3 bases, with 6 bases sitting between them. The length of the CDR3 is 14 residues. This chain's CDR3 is CATSRGTDTGELFF. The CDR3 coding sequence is TGTGCCACCAGCAGAGGCACAGACACCGGGGAGCTGTTTTTT.

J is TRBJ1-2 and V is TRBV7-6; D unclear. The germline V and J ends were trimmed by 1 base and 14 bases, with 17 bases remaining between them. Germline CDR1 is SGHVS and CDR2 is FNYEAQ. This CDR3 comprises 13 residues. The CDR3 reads CASSLGGGSLATF. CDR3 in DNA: TGTGCCAGCAGCTTAGGGGGAGGTTCTTTGGCTACCTTC.